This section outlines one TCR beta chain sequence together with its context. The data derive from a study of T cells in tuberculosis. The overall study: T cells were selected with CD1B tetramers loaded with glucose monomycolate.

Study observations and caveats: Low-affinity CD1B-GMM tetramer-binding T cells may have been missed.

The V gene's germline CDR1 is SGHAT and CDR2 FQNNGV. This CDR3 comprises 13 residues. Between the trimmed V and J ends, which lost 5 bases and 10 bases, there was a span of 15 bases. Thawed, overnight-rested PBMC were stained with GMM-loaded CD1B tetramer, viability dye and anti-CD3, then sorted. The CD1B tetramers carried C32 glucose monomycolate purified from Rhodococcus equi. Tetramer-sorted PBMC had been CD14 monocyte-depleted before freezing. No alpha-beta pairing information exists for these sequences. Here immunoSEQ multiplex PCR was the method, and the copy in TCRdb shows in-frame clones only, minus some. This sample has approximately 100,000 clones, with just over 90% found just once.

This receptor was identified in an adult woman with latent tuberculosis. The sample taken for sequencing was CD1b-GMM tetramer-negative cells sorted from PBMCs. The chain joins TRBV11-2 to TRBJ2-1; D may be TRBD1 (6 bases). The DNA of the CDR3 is TGTGCCAGCAGCCCGGCAGGGGCCCGCGAGCAGTTCTTC. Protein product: CASSPAGAREQFF.